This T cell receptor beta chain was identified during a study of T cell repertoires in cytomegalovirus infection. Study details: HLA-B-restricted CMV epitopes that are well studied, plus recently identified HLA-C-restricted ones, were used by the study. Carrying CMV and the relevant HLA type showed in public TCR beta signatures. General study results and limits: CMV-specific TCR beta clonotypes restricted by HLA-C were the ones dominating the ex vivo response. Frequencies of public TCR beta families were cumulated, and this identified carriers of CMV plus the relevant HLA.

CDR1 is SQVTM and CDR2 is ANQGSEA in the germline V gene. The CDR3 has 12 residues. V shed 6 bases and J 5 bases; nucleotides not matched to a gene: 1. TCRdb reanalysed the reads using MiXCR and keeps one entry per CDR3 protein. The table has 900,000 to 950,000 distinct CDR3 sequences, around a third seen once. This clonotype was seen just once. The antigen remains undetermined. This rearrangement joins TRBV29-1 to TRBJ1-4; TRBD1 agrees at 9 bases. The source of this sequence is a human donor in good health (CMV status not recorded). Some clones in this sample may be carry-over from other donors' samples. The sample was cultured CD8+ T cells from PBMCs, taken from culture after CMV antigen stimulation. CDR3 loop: CSVGTGNEKLFF. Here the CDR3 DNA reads TGCAGCGTGGGGACAGGGAATGAAAAACTGTTTTTT. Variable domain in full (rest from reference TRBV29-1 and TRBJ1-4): SAVISQKPSRDICQRGTSLTIQCQVDSQVTMMFWYRQQPGQSLTLIATANQGSEATYESGFVIDKFPISRPNLTFSTLTVSNMSPEDSSIYLCSVGTGNEKLFFGSGTQLSVL.